This entry features one TCR beta chain sequence. Its antigen is still unknown. The sample originates from a study of T cells in Graves' hyperthyroidism and ophthalmopathy. Study outcomes and limitations: Blood shared most expanded thyroid clonotypes above 0.001.

The CDR3 loop spans 17 amino acids. J lost 1 base, V lost 3 bases, and 10 bases had no gene match. CDR1 and CDR2 from the germline V gene are SGHRS and YFSETQ. Amplification targeted TCR beta CDR3 regions from RNA transcripts. When the TCR CDR3 underwent first-round RT-PCR, the HTBI primer set was used. TCRdb re-analysed the multiplex PCR reads in MiXCR, keeping a single row per CDR3 protein. The sample has about 640,000 distinct CDR3 sequences; more than 20% are singletons. This clonotype originated in a man under 40 with Graves' ophthalmopathy. Source material: blood. The V gene is TRBV5-1, the J gene TRBJ2-7; 10 bases are shared with TRBD1. CDR3 in DNA: TGCGCCAGCAGCTCGAGCCCGACAGGGGGCGCTTCCTACGAGCAGTACTTC. Its translation is CASSSSPTGGASYEQYF. Filled out from reference TRBV5-1 and TRBJ2-7, the complete variable domain reads KAGVTQTPRYLIKTRGQQVTLSCSPISGHRSVSWYQQTPGQGLQFLFEYFSETQRNKGNFPGRFSGRQFSNSRSEMNVSTLELGDSALYLCASSSSPTGGASYEQYFGPGTRLTVT.